Following are 11 T cell receptor beta chains from one sample sequenced in a study of shared clonotypes between healthy human individuals (dated by TCRdb to between 2020 and 2021). The method behind the library was the immunoSEQ multiplex PCR assay. In its TCRdb copy, this immuneACCESS table keeps in-frame sequences only and misses some clones. Where compared with another copy, unresolved V genes explain less than half of these, and the others have no known cause. This sample gives about 2.1 million clones in total; around 93% of them show up just once. Roughly 1.7% of the sample belongs to the ten largest clones. CD8 naive samples were CD45RO-negative cells positively selected for CCR7, giving a CD45RA+CCR7+ population that excluded TemRA cells. The sample taken for sequencing was naive CD8+ T cells from PBMCs. The cell subset or site label corresponds to: CD45RA+CCR7+. These receptors originate from a man aged 18 to 29 in good health. Some clones in this sample may be carry-over from other donors' samples.

V usage is TRBV6-5 and J usage is TRBJ2-1; weak D call: TRBD1 (6 bases). From germline, CDR1 is MNHEY and CDR2 SVGAGI. The CDR3 runs to 14 residues. The V end lost 6 bases, the J end lost 4 bases, and 13 bases lay between the germline ends. The CDR3 here is CASSDRTVYNEQFF. The CDR3 region has the DNA TGTGCCAGCAGCGACAGGACTGTGTACAATGAGCAGTTCTTC.

The V and J genes are TRBV7-8 and TRBJ2-7, with TRBD2 identical over 11 bases. This CDR3 is 17 amino acids long. Trimming took 1 base from V and 6 from J; bases not matched to a gene: 11. Germline V gives CDR1 SGHVS, CDR2 FQNEAQ. CDR3 sequence: CASSLGVYLAGGGEQYF. The CDR3 nucleotides read TGTGCCAGCAGCTTAGGGGTTTATCTAGCGGGAGGAGGCGAGCAGTACTTC.

The chain links TRBV7-9 to TRBJ2-7; no clear D. CDR1 SEHNR and CDR2 FQNEAQ come from the germline V gene (reference sequence). The CDR3 extends over 14 amino acids. Trimming shortened V by 1 base and J by 3 bases, and 10 bases separated the two germline ends. The CDR3 sequence is CASSLVLGGYEQYF. CDR3 nucleotides: TGTGCCAGCAGCTTAGTCCTAGGCGGCTACGAGCAGTACTTC.

The chain links TRBV5-5 to TRBJ2-7; D possibly corresponds to TRBD2 (5 bases). Germline V CDR1 and CDR2: SGHKS, YYEKEE (reference sequence). V was clipped by 0 bases and J by 2 bases, with 12 bases between them. The CDR3 length is 15 residues. Written as DNA, the CDR3 is TGTGCCAGCAGCTTGGATCGTCCGGGAACCTACGAGCAGTACTTC. This sequence encodes CASSLDRPGTYEQYF.

This chain joins TRBV7-9 and TRBJ1-2; 7 bases are a match to TRBD1. Trimming cost V 6 bases and J 3 bases; bases outside gene matches: 4. Germline values: CDR1 SEHNR, CDR2 FQNEAQ (reference sequence). The CDR3 runs 13 residues. The CDR3 DNA reads as TGTGCCAGCAGTCCCGACAGGGACTATGGCTACACCTTC. Translation gives CASSPDRDYGYTF.

The count of this clone is one. The V call is TRBV29-1, the J call TRBJ1-1; weak D call: TRBD1 (5 bases). The CDR3 contains 13 residues. Germline values: CDR1 SQVTM, CDR2 ANQGSEA. Trimming shortened V by 1 base and J by 7 bases, and 13 bases separated the two germline ends. The DNA for the CDR3 is TGCAGCGTTGAAGTAGGTCGGGGCAATGAAGCTTTCTTT. This translates into CSVEVGRGNEAFF.

A note on this clone: Other DNA sequences in the sample encode the same CDR3. The V gene is TRBV9, the J gene TRBJ2-5, with D perhaps assigned TRBD1 or TRBD2 (6 bases each). Trimming cost V 0 bases and J 1 base, with 10 bases left between them. This CDR3 spans 15 amino acids. CDR1 is SGDLS, CDR2 YYNGEE, per germline. CDR3 DNA sequence: TGTGCCAGCAGCGTAGGAGGGGGGCTCCAAGAGACCCAGTACTTC. Encoded protein: CASSVGGGLQETQYF. The full variable domain, with the rest looked up from reference TRBV9 and TRBJ2-5, is DSGVTQTPKHLITATGQRVTLRCSPRSGDLSVYWYQQSLDQGLQFLIQYYNGEERAKGNILERFSAQQFPDLHSELNLSSLELGDSALYFCASSVGGGLQETQYFGPGTRLLVL.

This clone is a singleton in its sample. The rearrangement links TRBV5-6 to TRBJ2-7, with 14 positions matching TRBD2. The V segment lost 3 bases and the J segment 3 bases; nucleotides outside the gene matches: 5. Germline V lookup: CDR1 SGHDT, CDR2 YYEEEE. This CDR3 comprises 16 residues. Here the CDR3 DNA reads TGTGCCAGCAGCTGGGGGACTAGCGGGAGTTTCTACGAGCAGTACTTC. Translated: CASSWGTSGSFYEQYF.

The chain joins TRBV27 to TRBJ2-3, with 7 bases matching TRBD2. V shed 7 bases, J shed 0 bases, and the junction held 10 bases outside the gene matches. Germline V gene sequence: CDR1 MNHEY, CDR2 SMNVEV (reference sequence). The CDR3 sequence is 16 residues long. CDR3 sequence (DNA): TGTGCCAGCACCACTTGGGAGGGGCGTAGCACAGATACGCAGTATTTT. It codes for CASTTWEGRSTDTQYF.

The chain recombines TRBV7-6 with TRBJ2-6; 7 nucleotides agree with TRBD1. The length of the CDR3 is 18 residues. The V gene end was trimmed by 2 bases and the J gene end by 2 bases; junction bases not matched to a gene: 9. Germline assignment: CDR1 SGHVS and CDR2 FNYEAQ. CDR3 in amino acids: CASSLTTLTGTGANVLTF. CDR3 bases: TGTGCCAGCAGCTTAACGACATTGACAGGGACTGGGGCCAACGTCCTGACTTTC.

This clone was seen just once. This CDR3 is CATRVRGQETQYF. The DNA of the CDR3 is TGTGCCACCAGAGTCAGGGGCCAAGAGACCCAGTACTTC. This sequence joins TRBV19 and TRBJ2-5, with D perhaps matching TRBD1 (6 bases). Between the trimmed V and J ends, which lost 10 bases and 1 base, there was a span of 13 bases. Germline-derived CDR1 and CDR2 are LNHDA and SQIVND (reference sequence). This CDR3 spans 13 amino acids.